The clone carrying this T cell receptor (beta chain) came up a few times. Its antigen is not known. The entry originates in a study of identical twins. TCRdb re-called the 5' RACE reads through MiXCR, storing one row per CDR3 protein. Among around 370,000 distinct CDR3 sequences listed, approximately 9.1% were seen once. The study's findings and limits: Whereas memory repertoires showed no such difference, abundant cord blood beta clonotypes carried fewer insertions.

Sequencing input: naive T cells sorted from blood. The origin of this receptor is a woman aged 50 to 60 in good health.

This CDR3 reads CASSLIAGRVTEAFF. In DNA, the CDR3 is TGTGCCAGCAGTTTAATAGCTGGACGAGTCACTGAAGCTTTCTTT. The chain uses TRBV27 and TRBJ1-1; D unresolved. CDR1 and CDR2 from the germline V gene are MNHEY and SMNVEV (reference sequence). V lost 2 bases and J lost 4, with 14 bases in between. The CDR3 is made up of 15 amino acids.